This T cell receptor (beta chain) is drawn from a study of blood T cell repertoires in COVID-19. This CDR3 has 11 residues. The V gene's germline CDR1 is SGHRS and CDR2 YFSETQ. Trimming left V 7 bases short and J 5 bases short, with 7 bases between. Libraries were prepared by immunoSEQ multiplex PCR; TCRdb keeps only in-frame clonotypes and omits some of them. The sample holds 78,000 or so clones, about 83% seen once. The sequencing input was peripheral blood. The receptor was derived from a human donor in a cohort sampled during active COVID-19. The chain has TRBV5-1 and TRBJ2-1; no reliable D call. The CDR3 DNA is TGCGCCAGCCTATCCGACAATGAGCAGTTCTTC. Amino acid sequence: CASLSDNEQFF.